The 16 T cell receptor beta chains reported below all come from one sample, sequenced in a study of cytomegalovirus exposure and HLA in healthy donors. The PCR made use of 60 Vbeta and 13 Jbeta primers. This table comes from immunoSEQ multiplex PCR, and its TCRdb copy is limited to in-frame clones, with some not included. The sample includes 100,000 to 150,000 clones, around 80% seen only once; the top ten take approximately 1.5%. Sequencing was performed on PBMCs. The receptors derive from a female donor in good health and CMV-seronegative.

CDR3 DNA sequence: TGTGCCAGCAGTCGAACAGGGGCCCCAGCGCCCCAGCATTTT. Translating it yields CASSRTGAPAPQHF. The chain links TRBV2 to TRBJ1-5; 7 nucleotides align to TRBD1. The trim removed 5 bases at V and 9 bases at J, leaving 10 bases unmatched. Germline CDR1 and CDR2: SNHLY and FYNNEI. This CDR3 spans 14 amino acids.

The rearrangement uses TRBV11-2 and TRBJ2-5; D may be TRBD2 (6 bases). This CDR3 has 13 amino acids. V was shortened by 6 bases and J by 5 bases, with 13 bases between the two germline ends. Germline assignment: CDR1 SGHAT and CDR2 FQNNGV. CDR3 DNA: TGTGCCAGCAGGCGGGGTGGAGGGGAGACCCAGTACTTC. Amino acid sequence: CASRRGGGETQYF.

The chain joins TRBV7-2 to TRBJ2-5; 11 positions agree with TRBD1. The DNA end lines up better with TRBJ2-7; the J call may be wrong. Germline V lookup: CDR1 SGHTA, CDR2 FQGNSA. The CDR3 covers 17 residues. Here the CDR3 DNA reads TGTGCCAGCAGCTTGGGACCGGGACAGGGGGGTTCCTACGAGCAGTACTTC. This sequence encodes CASSLGPGQGGSYEQYF.

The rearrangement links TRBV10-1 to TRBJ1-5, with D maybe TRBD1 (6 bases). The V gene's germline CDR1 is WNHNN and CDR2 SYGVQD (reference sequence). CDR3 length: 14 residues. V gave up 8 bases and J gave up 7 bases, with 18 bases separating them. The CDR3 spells CASECPSGEQPQHF. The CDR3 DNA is TGCGCCAGCGAGTGTCCGTCAGGGGAACAGCCCCAGCATTTT.

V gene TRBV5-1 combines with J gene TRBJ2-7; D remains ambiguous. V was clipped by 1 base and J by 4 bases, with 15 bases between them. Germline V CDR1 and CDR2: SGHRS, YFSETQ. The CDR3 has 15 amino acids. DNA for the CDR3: TGCGCCAGCAGCTTGTGGTCTGGCCTCGGGTACGAGCAGTACTTC. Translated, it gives CASSLWSGLGYEQYF.

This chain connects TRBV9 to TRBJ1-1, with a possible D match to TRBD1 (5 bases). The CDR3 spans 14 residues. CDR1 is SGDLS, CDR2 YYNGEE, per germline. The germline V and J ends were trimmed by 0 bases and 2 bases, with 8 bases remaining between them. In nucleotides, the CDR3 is TGTGCCAGCAGCGTAGACGGGGGAAACACTGAAGCTTTCTTT. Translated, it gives CASSVDGGNTEAFF.

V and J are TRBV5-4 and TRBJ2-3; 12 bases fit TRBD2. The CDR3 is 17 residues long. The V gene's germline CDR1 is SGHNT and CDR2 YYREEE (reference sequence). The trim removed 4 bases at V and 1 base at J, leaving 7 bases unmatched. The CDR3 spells CASSPAASGRGTDTQYF. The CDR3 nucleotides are TGTGCCAGCAGCCCCGCGGCTAGCGGGAGGGGCACAGATACGCAGTATTTT.

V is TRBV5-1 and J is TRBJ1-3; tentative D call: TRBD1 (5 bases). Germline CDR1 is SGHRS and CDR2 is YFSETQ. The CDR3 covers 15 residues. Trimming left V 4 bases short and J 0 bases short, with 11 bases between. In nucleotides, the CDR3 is TGCGCCAGCAGCCGCGACAGTTACTCTGGAAACACCATATATTTT. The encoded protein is CASSRDSYSGNTIYF.

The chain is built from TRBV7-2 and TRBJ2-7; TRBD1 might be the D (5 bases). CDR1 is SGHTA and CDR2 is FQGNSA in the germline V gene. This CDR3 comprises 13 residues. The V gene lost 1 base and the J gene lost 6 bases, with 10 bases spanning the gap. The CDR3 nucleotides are TGTGCCAGCAGCTTAGGAGTAGGGGTCGAGCAGTACTTC. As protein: CASSLGVGVEQYF.

The CDR3 DNA reads TGCGCCAGCAGCCAAGGATGGACAGGCCCCTACGAGCAGTACTTC. It is translated as CASSQGWTGPYEQYF. This chain connects TRBV4-3 to TRBJ2-7; TRBD1 matches 7 bases. Germline V gene lookup returns CDR1 LGHNA and CDR2 YSLEER. V shed 1 base, J shed 2 bases, and the junction held 5 bases outside the gene matches. The CDR3 length is 15 residues.

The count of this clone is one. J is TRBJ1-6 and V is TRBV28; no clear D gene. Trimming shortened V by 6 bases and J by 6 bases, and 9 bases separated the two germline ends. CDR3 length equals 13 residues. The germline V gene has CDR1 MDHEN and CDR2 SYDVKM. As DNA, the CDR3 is TGTGCCAGCAGGGTCGGAGGTAATTCACCCCTCCACTTT. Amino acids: CASRVGGNSPLHF. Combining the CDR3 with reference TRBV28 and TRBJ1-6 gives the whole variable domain DVKVTQSSRYLVKRTGEKVFLECVQDMDHENMFWYRQDPGLGLRLIYFSYDVKMKEKGDIPEGYSVSREKKERFSLILESASTNQTSMYLCASRVGGNSPLHFGNGTRLTVT.

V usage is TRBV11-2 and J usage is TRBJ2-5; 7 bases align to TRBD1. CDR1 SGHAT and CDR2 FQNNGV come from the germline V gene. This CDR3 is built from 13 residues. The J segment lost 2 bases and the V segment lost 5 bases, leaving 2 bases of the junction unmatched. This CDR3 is CASSRDRQETQYF. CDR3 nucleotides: TGTGCCAGCAGCAGGGACAGACAAGAGACCCAGTACTTC.

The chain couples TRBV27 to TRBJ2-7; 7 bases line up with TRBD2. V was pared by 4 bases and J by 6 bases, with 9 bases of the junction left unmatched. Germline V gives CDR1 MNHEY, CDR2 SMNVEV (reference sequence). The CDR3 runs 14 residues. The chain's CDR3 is CASSSLGLEGEQYF. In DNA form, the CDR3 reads TGTGCCAGCAGTTCATTAGGACTAGAGGGCGAGCAGTACTTC.

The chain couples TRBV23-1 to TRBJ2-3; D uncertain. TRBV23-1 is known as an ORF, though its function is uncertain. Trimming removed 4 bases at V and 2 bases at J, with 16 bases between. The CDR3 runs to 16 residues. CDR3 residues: CASSRPVRINTDTQYF. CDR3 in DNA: TGCGCCAGCAGTCGCCCGGTGAGGATCAACACAGATACGCAGTATTTT.

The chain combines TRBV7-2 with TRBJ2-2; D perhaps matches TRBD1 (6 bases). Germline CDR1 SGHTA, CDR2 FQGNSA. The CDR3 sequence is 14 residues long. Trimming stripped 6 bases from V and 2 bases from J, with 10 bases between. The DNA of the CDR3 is TGTGCCAGCAGTCTACAGGGTAACACCGGGGAGCTGTTTTTT. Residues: CASSLQGNTGELFF. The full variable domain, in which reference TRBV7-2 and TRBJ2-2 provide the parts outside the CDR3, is GAGVSQSPSNKVTEKGKDVELRCDPISGHTALYWYRQSLGQGLEFLIYFQGNSAPDKSGLPSDRFSAERTGGSVSTLTIQRTQQEDSAVYLCASSLQGNTGELFFGEGSRLTVL.

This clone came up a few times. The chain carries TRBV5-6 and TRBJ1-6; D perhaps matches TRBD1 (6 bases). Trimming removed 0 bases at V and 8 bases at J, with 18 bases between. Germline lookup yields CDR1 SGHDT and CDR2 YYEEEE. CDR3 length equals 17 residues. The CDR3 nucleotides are TGTGCCAGCAGCTTGGGGCCAGGGGCTTTCGACTATTCACCCCTCCACTTT. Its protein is CASSLGPGAFDYSPLHF.